One sample yielded the 7 T cell receptor beta chains listed below, sequenced in a study of vaccination and CD4 T cells after COVID-19 (dated 2022 in TCRdb). Library preparation employed PCR. Sequencing took place on an Illumina iSeq 100. TCR sequencing of DNA from cultured CD4+ T cells used the Oncomine TCR Beta short-read assay at the Johns Hopkins FTIC core. TCRdb's own reprocessing of the public reads used fastp at Q25 and MiXCR and kept productive beta chains. A single entry per CDR3 protein holds the most common genes and DNA from its merged rows. In this sample the table shows approximately 21,000 distinct CDR3 sequences, 50% to 70% of which occur a single time. 13% of the sample belongs to the ten largest clones. What the treatment or condition label conveys for this sample: roughly 11-day PBMC culture with coronavirus spike peptide pools or control peptides (ViraFEST assay). These receptors are not linked to any known antigen.

The sample here was CD4+ T cells from blood, cultured in vitro, taken after SARS-CoV-2 vaccination. These TCRs come from a human donor who received a COVID-19 vaccine.

In its sample, this clonotype was seen a few times. The chain is built from TRBV7-6 and TRBJ1-1; the D gene is possibly TRBD1 (5 bases). The V and J ends lost 0 bases and 1 base respectively, with 6 bases between them. The V gene's germline CDR1 is SGHVS and CDR2 FNYEAQ. The CDR3 runs 14 residues. CDR3 protein: CASSLAGGNTEAFF. CDR3 DNA sequence: TGTGCCAGCAGCTTAGCTGGGGGGAACACTGAAGCTTTCTTT.

This chain connects TRBV2 to TRBJ1-2; D not resolved. From germline, CDR1 is SNHLY and CDR2 FYNNEI. The CDR3 has 13 amino acids. V was cut by 7 bases and J by 1 base, with 10 bases left in between. In DNA form, the CDR3 reads TGTGCCAGCAAAAGGGTCGGTAACTATGGCTACACCTTC. Translation gives CASKRVGNYGYTF. The whole variable domain, remainder taken from reference TRBV2 and TRBJ1-2, is EPEVTQTPSHQVTQMGQEVILRCVPISNHLYFYWYRQILGQKVEFLVSFYNNEISEKSEIFDDQFSVERPDGSNFTLKIRSTKLEDSAMYFCASKRVGNYGYTFGSGTRLTVV.

The chain has TRBV12-3 or TRBV12-4 and TRBJ1-2; D possibly corresponds to TRBD1 (6 bases). There are 14 residues in the CDR3. Trimming pared 3 bases from V and 3 bases from J, leaving 11 bases between. The DNA for the CDR3 is TGTGCCAGCAGTTTTGGGGGCGCGGACTATGGCTACACCTTC. This sequence encodes CASSFGGADYGYTF.

This clonotype turned up a few times. V and J are TRBV20-1 and TRBJ2-7; 10 positions agree with TRBD1. The CDR3 is made up of 13 amino acids. CDR1 is DFQATT, CDR2 SNEGSKA, per germline (reference sequence). With 5 bases clipped from V and 5 bases from J, the junction kept 6 bases outside the gene matches. For the CDR3, the DNA is TGCAGTGCTCGCCGACAGGGGGCGAACGAGCAGTACTTC. Its protein is CSARRQGANEQYF.

J is TRBJ1-2 and V is TRBV20-1; 7 nucleotides align to TRBD1. CDR3 length equals 17 residues. J was trimmed by 1 base and V by 0 bases; bases with no gene match: 11. The germline CDR1 and CDR2 sequences are DFQATT and SNEGSKA (reference sequence). CDR3 DNA sequence: TGCAGTGCTAGAGATTTGGACAGGAGATATCTTAACTATGGCTACACCTTC. Its translation: CSARDLDRRYLNYGYTF.

The chain links TRBV2 to TRBJ1-1; TRBD1 matches at 10 bases. Germline CDR1 reads SNHLY; CDR2 reads FYNNEI. Trimming cost V 10 bases and J 11 bases; bases outside gene matches: 13. This CDR3 has 13 amino acids. The CDR3 sequence is CANSRDRGAWAFF. DNA of the CDR3: TGTGCCAACTCCCGGGACAGGGGAGCTTGGGCTTTCTTT.

V gene TRBV12-3 or TRBV12-4 combines with J gene TRBJ1-2, with 7 bases fitting TRBD1. The CDR3 runs to 14 residues. With V trimmed by 5 bases and J by 3 bases, 6 bases remained unmatched. The CDR3 spells CASSRQGNYYGYTF. The CDR3 coding sequence is TGTGCCAGCAGTCGACAGGGTAATTACTATGGCTACACCTTC.